This TCR beta chain appears in the sequencing data of a study of early T cells in non-severe SARS-CoV-2 infection. Study at large: Sequenced bulk RNA came from whole blood that was unsorted, and chains were unpaired.

TCRdb redid the calling of the 5' RACE reads with MiXCR, one entry per CDR3 protein. The sample has 45,000 to 60,000 distinct CDR3 sequences, less than 9.5% seen once. This clonotype was observed at least ten times. The sample was whole blood. The sequence came from an adult who was a healthcare worker with PCR-confirmed SARS-CoV-2 infection or an uninfected control (not recorded which).

The CDR3 nucleotides are TGCGCCAGCAGCTTCGACAGCCAAAACACTGAAGCTTTCTTT. Protein product: CASSFDSQNTEAFF. V gene TRBV5-1 combines with J gene TRBJ1-1, with a weak D call TRBD1 (5 bases). Germline V gives CDR1 SGHRS, CDR2 YFSETQ. The CDR3 sequence is 14 residues long. V was clipped by 2 bases and J by 2 bases, with 10 bases between them.